These T cell receptor beta chains were read from a single sample in a study of vaccination and CD4 T cells after COVID-19. TCRdb reanalysed the PCR reads using MiXCR and keeps one entry per CDR3 protein. The table lists approximately 19,000 distinct CDR3 sequences, roughly 50% of them singletons. Their antigens remain unidentified. Sequenced input: CD4+ T cells from blood, cultured in vitro. The receptors originated from a human donor who had recovered from COVID-19. Both conserved end residues are part of each CDR3. Fields, in order: clone size, V gene, J gene, D gene, CDR3 DNA, CDR3 protein. D genes are given only for firm matches. Only some rows state a clone size, as once, few, many or a class for expanded clones.

clone_size: few; v_call: TRBV7-3; j_call: TRBJ2-2; d_call: -; cdr3_nt: TGTGCCAGCAGCTTCCGCACCGGGGAGCTGTTTTTT; cdr3_aa: CASSFRTGELFF
clone_size: few; v_call: TRBV25-1; j_call: TRBJ1-2; d_call: TRBD1; cdr3_nt: TGTGCCAGCAGTGGAGGACAGGGACATGGCTACACCTTC; cdr3_aa: CASSGGQGHGYTF
clone_size: once; v_call: TRBV20-1; j_call: TRBJ2-3; d_call: -; cdr3_nt: TGCAGTGCCACTAGCACAGATACGCAGTATTTT; cdr3_aa: CSATSTDTQYF
clone_size: -; v_call: TRBV21-1; j_call: TRBJ2-3; d_call: -; cdr3_nt: TGTGCCAGCAGCAACTCTCCCCCAGGGTCCGAGAGGCTAGCGGGAGAAGGAGTCGCAGATACGCAGTATTTT; cdr3_aa: CASSNSPPGSERLAGEGVADTQYF
clone_size: -; v_call: TRBV7-9; j_call: TRBJ2-3; d_call: -; cdr3_nt: TGTGCCAGCAGCCTCCAGAGCCTTAGCACAGATACGCAGTATTTT; cdr3_aa: CASSLQSLSTDTQYF
clone_size: -; v_call: TRBV10-1; j_call: TRBJ2-7; d_call: -; cdr3_nt: TGCGCCAGCAGTGGGTCTTCCTACGAGCAGTACTTC; cdr3_aa: CASSGSSYEQYF
clone_size: -; v_call: TRBV5-1; j_call: TRBJ1-1; d_call: TRBD1; cdr3_nt: TGCGCCAGCAGCCTTAACAGGGGTTTGTACACTGAAGCTTTCTTT; cdr3_aa: CASSLNRGLYTEAFF
clone_size: -; v_call: TRBV30; j_call: TRBJ1-5; d_call: -; cdr3_nt: TGTGCCTGGAGCACGGCCGGGGTGGGGGCTAGCAATCAGCCCCAGCATTTT; cdr3_aa: CAWSTAGVGASNQPQHF
clone_size: few; v_call: TRBV6-5; j_call: TRBJ1-5; d_call: -; cdr3_nt: TGTGCCAGCAGTTACTCCGAAAATCAGCCCCAGCATTTT; cdr3_aa: CASSYSENQPQHF
clone_size: -; v_call: TRBV10-2; j_call: TRBJ2-7; d_call: -; cdr3_nt: TGCGCCAGCAGTGAGGGTGCAGCGATGGGCTCCTACGAGCAGTACTTC; cdr3_aa: CASSEGAAMGSYEQYF
clone_size: few; v_call: TRBV24-1; j_call: TRBJ1-1; d_call: -; cdr3_nt: TGTGCCACCAGTGACGCCCCGAACACTGAAGCTTTCTTT; cdr3_aa: CATSDAPNTEAFF
clone_size: -; v_call: TRBV28; j_call: TRBJ2-7; d_call: -; cdr3_nt: TGTGCCAGCAGCCCAAACAGGGCACCCTACGAGCAGTACTTC; cdr3_aa: CASSPNRAPYEQYF
clone_size: -; v_call: TRBV15; j_call: TRBJ2-5; d_call: -; cdr3_nt: TGTGCCACCAGCAGAGAATCCAGGAGGGAGACCCAGTACTTC; cdr3_aa: CATSRESRRETQYF
clone_size: -; v_call: TRBV12-3/TRBV12-4; j_call: TRBJ1-5; d_call: TRBD1; cdr3_nt: TGTGCCAGCAGGACAGGGGGGGGACAGCCCCAGCATTTT; cdr3_aa: CASRTGGGQPQHF
clone_size: once; v_call: TRBV29-1; j_call: TRBJ1-1; d_call: -; cdr3_nt: TGCAGCGTAGGGGAGGTGAAGACTGAAGCTTTCTTT; cdr3_aa: CSVGEVKTEAFF
clone_size: few; v_call: TRBV11-2; j_call: TRBJ1-5; d_call: -; cdr3_nt: TGTGCCAGCAGCTTAGATTCGGGGATTTGGGAGCCCCAGCATTTT; cdr3_aa: CASSLDSGIWEPQHF
clone_size: -; v_call: TRBV12-5; j_call: TRBJ2-2; d_call: -; cdr3_nt: TGTGCTAGTGGTCGGGACACCGGGGAGCTGTTTTTT; cdr3_aa: CASGRDTGELFF
clone_size: -; v_call: TRBV7-9; j_call: TRBJ1-5; d_call: TRBD1; cdr3_nt: TGTGCCAGCACCCGAGGACAGGGCGGACAGCCCCAGCATTTT; cdr3_aa: CASTRGQGGQPQHF
clone_size: few; v_call: TRBV30; j_call: TRBJ1-1; d_call: -; cdr3_nt: TGTGCCTGGAGTCCTGGACCTTCGGGAGCTTTCTTT; cdr3_aa: CAWSPGPSGAFF
clone_size: few; v_call: TRBV20-1; j_call: TRBJ1-2; d_call: -; cdr3_nt: TGCAGTGCTAGAGGGGGGGCCAACTATGGCTACACCTTC; cdr3_aa: CSARGGANYGYTF
clone_size: once; v_call: TRBV20-1; j_call: TRBJ1-2; d_call: -; cdr3_nt: TGCAGTGCTAGGATCGGGCAGGGAGGAGTAGGCTACACCTTC; cdr3_aa: CSARIGQGGVGYTF
clone_size: -; v_call: TRBV18; j_call: TRBJ2-3; d_call: -; cdr3_nt: TGTGCCAGCTCACCAAGCCTCACAGATACGCAGTATTTT; cdr3_aa: CASSPSLTDTQYF
clone_size: few; v_call: TRBV6-5; j_call: TRBJ1-2; d_call: -; cdr3_nt: TGTGCCAGCAGTTACTCGAGCAGGGACTATGGCTACACCTTC; cdr3_aa: CASSYSSRDYGYTF
clone_size: few; v_call: TRBV15; j_call: TRBJ1-5; d_call: TRBD1; cdr3_nt: TGTGCCACCAGCACTCAGGGGGCTCAGCCCCAGCATTTT; cdr3_aa: CATSTQGAQPQHF
clone_size: -; v_call: TRBV28; j_call: TRBJ1-2; d_call: -; cdr3_nt: TGTGCCAGCAGCCAGGTCGGCTATGGCTACACCTTC; cdr3_aa: CASSQVGYGYTF
clone_size: -; v_call: TRBV12-3/TRBV12-4; j_call: TRBJ2-3; d_call: -; cdr3_nt: TGTGCCAGCAGTTCTCAGGGGTTGGGGCTAGGAGGCGCAGATACGCAGTATTTT; cdr3_aa: CASSSQGLGLGGADTQYF
clone_size: -; v_call: TRBV6-5; j_call: TRBJ1-4; d_call: TRBD1; cdr3_nt: TGTGCCAGCAGTTACGGATCCGGACAGGGGAATGAAAAACTGTTTTTT; cdr3_aa: CASSYGSGQGNEKLFF
clone_size: -; v_call: TRBV20-1; j_call: TRBJ1-5; d_call: TRBD1; cdr3_nt: TGCAGTGCTGGCCCAGGACAGGCCCCGAATCAGCCCCAGCATTTT; cdr3_aa: CSAGPGQAPNQPQHF
clone_size: few; v_call: TRBV20-1; j_call: TRBJ2-2; d_call: TRBD2; cdr3_nt: TGCAGTGCACCCGGGACTAGCGGGAGGAACACCGGGGAGCTGTTTTTT; cdr3_aa: CSAPGTSGRNTGELFF
clone_size: -; v_call: TRBV10-1; j_call: TRBJ2-5; d_call: -; cdr3_nt: TGCGCCAGCAGTGTAAACGGAGAGACCCAGTACTTC; cdr3_aa: CASSVNGETQYF
clone_size: -; v_call: TRBV5-1; j_call: TRBJ1-2; d_call: -; cdr3_nt: TGCGCCAGCAACCTGGGAGACAGGACCTATGGCTACACCTTC; cdr3_aa: CASNLGDRTYGYTF
clone_size: -; v_call: TRBV6-1; j_call: TRBJ1-2; d_call: -; cdr3_nt: TGTGCCAGCATCCCGGGCGGGGGGCAGGATGGCTACACCTTC; cdr3_aa: CASIPGGGQDGYTF
clone_size: few; v_call: TRBV7-8; j_call: TRBJ2-7; d_call: TRBD2; cdr3_nt: TGTGCCAGCAGCTTAGAATGGGGACTAGCGGGAGACTACGAGCAGTACTTC; cdr3_aa: CASSLEWGLAGDYEQYF
clone_size: -; v_call: TRBV5-1; j_call: TRBJ2-7; d_call: TRBD1; cdr3_nt: TGCGCCAGCAACCGGGACAGGACCAACGAGCAGTACTTC; cdr3_aa: CASNRDRTNEQYF
clone_size: -; v_call: TRBV10-3; j_call: TRBJ2-1; d_call: -; cdr3_nt: TGTGCCATCAGTGACCCCCGGGGGCGGGGCAATGAGCAGTTCTTC; cdr3_aa: CAISDPRGRGNEQFF
clone_size: once; v_call: TRBV19; j_call: TRBJ1-2; d_call: -; cdr3_nt: TGTGCCAGTGGGGTAGGGGGGCACGGCTACACCTTC; cdr3_aa: CASGVGGHGYTF
clone_size: few; v_call: TRBV7-2; j_call: TRBJ1-5; d_call: TRBD1; cdr3_nt: TGTGCCAGCAGCTCTCGACAGGGCACGGTGCCCCAGCATTTT; cdr3_aa: CASSSRQGTVPQHF
clone_size: -; v_call: TRBV20-1; j_call: TRBJ1-4; d_call: -; cdr3_nt: TGCAGTGCTGCGCGACAGATGGATGAAAAACTGTTTTTT; cdr3_aa: CSAARQMDEKLFF
clone_size: once; v_call: TRBV20-1; j_call: TRBJ2-1; d_call: TRBD2; cdr3_nt: TGCAGTGCTAGCGGGAGGACCTACAATGAGCAGTTCTTC; cdr3_aa: CSASGRTYNEQFF
clone_size: once; v_call: TRBV20-1; j_call: TRBJ1-2; d_call: TRBD1; cdr3_nt: TGCAGTGCTAGCGATTTACAGGGGGCGAGCTATGGCTACACCTTC; cdr3_aa: CSASDLQGASYGYTF
clone_size: -; v_call: TRBV7-2; j_call: TRBJ2-7; d_call: TRBD1; cdr3_nt: TGTGCCAGCAGCTTGGTGGACAGGGGGCGTTGGTACGAGCAGTACTTC; cdr3_aa: CASSLVDRGRWYEQYF
clone_size: -; v_call: TRBV6-1; j_call: TRBJ1-1; d_call: -; cdr3_nt: TGTGCCAGCAGTCTACTGTGGGGTGAAGCTTTCTTT; cdr3_aa: CASSLLWGEAFF
clone_size: -; v_call: TRBV7-9; j_call: TRBJ2-7; d_call: -; cdr3_nt: TGTGCCAGCAGCTTCCGGGCCACTGGATCCGAGCAGTACTTC; cdr3_aa: CASSFRATGSEQYF
clone_size: -; v_call: TRBV7-2; j_call: TRBJ2-1; d_call: TRBD2; cdr3_nt: TGTGCCAGCTTCGGCGGGAGCTCCTACAATGAGCAGTTCTTC; cdr3_aa: CASFGGSSYNEQFF
clone_size: -; v_call: TRBV7-9; j_call: TRBJ2-2; d_call: -; cdr3_nt: TGTGCCAGCAGCTCTAGGTGGAACACCGGGGAGCTGTTTTTT; cdr3_aa: CASSSRWNTGELFF
clone_size: -; v_call: TRBV24-1; j_call: TRBJ2-2; d_call: -; cdr3_nt: TGTGCCACCAGTGAACAGGGAACCGGGGAGCTGTTTTTT; cdr3_aa: CATSEQGTGELFF
clone_size: few; v_call: TRBV7-9; j_call: TRBJ2-7; d_call: TRBD2; cdr3_nt: TGTGCCAGCAGTCATCGGCAGGGACTAGCGGGAACGTACGAGCAGTACTTC; cdr3_aa: CASSHRQGLAGTYEQYF
clone_size: -; v_call: TRBV30; j_call: TRBJ2-7; d_call: -; cdr3_nt: TGTGCCTGGAGTCCCCAGGGCTACGAGCAGTACTTC; cdr3_aa: CAWSPQGYEQYF
clone_size: -; v_call: TRBV27; j_call: TRBJ2-5; d_call: TRBD2; cdr3_nt: TGTGCCAGCAGGTCTAGCGGGAGGCCCCAAGAGACCCAGTACTTC; cdr3_aa: CASRSSGRPQETQYF
clone_size: -; v_call: TRBV20-1; j_call: TRBJ2-4; d_call: TRBD1; cdr3_nt: TGCAGTGCTACTGGACAGGCCTCGTGGGACATTCAGTACTTC; cdr3_aa: CSATGQASWDIQYF
clone_size: few; v_call: TRBV27; j_call: TRBJ1-2; d_call: -; cdr3_nt: TGTGCCAGCAGTTTATCTCCAGCGACAGGAGCCTATGGCTACACCTTC; cdr3_aa: CASSLSPATGAYGYTF
clone_size: -; v_call: TRBV20-1; j_call: TRBJ2-1; d_call: -; cdr3_nt: TGCAGTGCTAGAGGCGCAACCCAACTATACAATGAGCAGTTCTTC; cdr3_aa: CSARGATQLYNEQFF
clone_size: -; v_call: TRBV6-2/TRBV6-3; j_call: TRBJ1-2; d_call: -; cdr3_nt: TGTGCCAGCAGCCCCGACAGAAACTATGGCTACACCTTC; cdr3_aa: CASSPDRNYGYTF
clone_size: once; v_call: TRBV11-3; j_call: TRBJ2-2; d_call: -; cdr3_nt: TGTGCCAGCAGCCCCGGGACGGCGAACACCGGGGAGCTGTTTTTT; cdr3_aa: CASSPGTANTGELFF
clone_size: -; v_call: TRBV24-1; j_call: TRBJ2-1; d_call: TRBD2; cdr3_nt: TGTGCCACCAGTGATTTGCGGAGCGGGAGAGGAGGAAATGAGCAGTTCTTC; cdr3_aa: CATSDLRSGRGGNEQFF
clone_size: once; v_call: TRBV5-8; j_call: TRBJ2-1; d_call: -; cdr3_nt: TGTGCCAGCAGCTTGACGGGATTCGTCAATGAGCAGTTCTTC; cdr3_aa: CASSLTGFVNEQFF
clone_size: -; v_call: TRBV6-5; j_call: TRBJ2-5; d_call: -; cdr3_nt: TGTGCCAGCAGTTGGGGGGGGGCGGCAAAGACCCAGTACTTC; cdr3_aa: CASSWGGAAKTQYF
clone_size: -; v_call: TRBV28; j_call: TRBJ1-5; d_call: -; cdr3_nt: TGTGCCAGCAGTGTCGGCGCTAGCAATCAGCCCCAGCATTTT; cdr3_aa: CASSVGASNQPQHF
clone_size: few; v_call: TRBV10-3; j_call: TRBJ1-6; d_call: -; cdr3_nt: TGTGCCATCAGCTCGACAAGAGATAATTCACCCCTCCACTTT; cdr3_aa: CAISSTRDNSPLHF